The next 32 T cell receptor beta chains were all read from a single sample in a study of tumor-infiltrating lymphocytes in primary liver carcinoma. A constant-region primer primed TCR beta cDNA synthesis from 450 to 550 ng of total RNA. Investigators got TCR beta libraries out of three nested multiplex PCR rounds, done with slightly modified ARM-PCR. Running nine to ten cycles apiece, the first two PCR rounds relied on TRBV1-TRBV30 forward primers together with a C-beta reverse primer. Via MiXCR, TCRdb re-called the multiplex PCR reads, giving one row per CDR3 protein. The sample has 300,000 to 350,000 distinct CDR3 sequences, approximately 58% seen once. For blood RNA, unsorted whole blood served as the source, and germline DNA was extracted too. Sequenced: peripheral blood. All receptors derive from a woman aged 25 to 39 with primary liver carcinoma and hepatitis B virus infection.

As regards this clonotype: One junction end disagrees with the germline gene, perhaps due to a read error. CDR3 region: CASSRDRGPKNTEVFF. CDR3 DNA sequence: TGTGCCAGCAGCCGGGACAGGGGACCCAAGAACACTGAAGTTTTCTTT. The V gene is TRBV6-1, the J gene TRBJ1-1, with 10 bases aligning to TRBD1. This CDR3 is built from 16 residues. Germline loops: CDR1 MNHNS, CDR2 SASEGT.

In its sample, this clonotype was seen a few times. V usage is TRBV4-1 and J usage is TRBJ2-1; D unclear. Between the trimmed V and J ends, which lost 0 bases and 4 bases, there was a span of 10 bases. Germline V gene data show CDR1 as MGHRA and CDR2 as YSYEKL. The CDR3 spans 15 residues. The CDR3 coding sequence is TGCGCCAGCAGCCAAGATAAGCCGATGTACAATGAGCAGTTCTTC. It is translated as CASSQDKPMYNEQFF.

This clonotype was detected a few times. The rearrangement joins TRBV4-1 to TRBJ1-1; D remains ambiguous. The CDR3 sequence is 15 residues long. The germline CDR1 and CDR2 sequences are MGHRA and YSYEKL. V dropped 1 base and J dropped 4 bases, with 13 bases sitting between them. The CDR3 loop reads CASSQVGVASTEAFF. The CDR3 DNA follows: TGCGCCAGCAGCCAAGTAGGAGTGGCCAGCACTGAAGCTTTCTTT.

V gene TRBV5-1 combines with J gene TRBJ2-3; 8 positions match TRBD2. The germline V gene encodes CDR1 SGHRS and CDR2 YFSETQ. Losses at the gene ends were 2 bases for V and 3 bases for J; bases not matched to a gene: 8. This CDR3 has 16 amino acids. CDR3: CASSFKAGATTDTQYF. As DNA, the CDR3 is TGCGCCAGCAGCTTCAAAGCGGGAGCTACGACAGATACGCAGTATTTT.

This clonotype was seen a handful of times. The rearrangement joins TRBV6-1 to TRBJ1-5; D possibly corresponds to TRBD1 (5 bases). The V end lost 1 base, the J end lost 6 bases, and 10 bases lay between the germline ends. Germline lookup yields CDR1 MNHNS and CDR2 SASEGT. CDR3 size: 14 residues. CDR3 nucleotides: TGTGCCAGCAGTGAAGTAGGGGTTGGTCAGCCCCAGCATTTT. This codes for CASSEVGVGQPQHF.

CDR3 residues: CASSPRQGTMEETQYF. The CDR3 nucleotides are TGCGCCAGCAGCCCACGACAGGGGACGATGGAGGAGACCCAGTACTTC. The chain joins TRBV4-1 to TRBJ2-5; 8 bases are a match to TRBD1. Germline assignment: CDR1 MGHRA and CDR2 YSYEKL. CDR3 length equals 16 residues. J lost 5 bases, V lost 4 bases, and 12 bases had no gene match.

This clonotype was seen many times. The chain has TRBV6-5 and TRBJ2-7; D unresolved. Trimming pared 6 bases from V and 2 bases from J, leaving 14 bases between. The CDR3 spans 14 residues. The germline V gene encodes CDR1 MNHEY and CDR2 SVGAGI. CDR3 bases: TGTGCCAGCAGATCTCCCAACAGCCCCTACGAGCAGTACTTC. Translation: CASRSPNSPYEQYF.

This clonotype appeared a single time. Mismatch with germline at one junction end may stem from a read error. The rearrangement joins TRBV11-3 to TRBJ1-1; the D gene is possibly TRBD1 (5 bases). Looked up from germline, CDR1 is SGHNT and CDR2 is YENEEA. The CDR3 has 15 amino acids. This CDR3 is CTSSSGAGQNTEALF. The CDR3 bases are TGTACCAGCTCGAGCGGGGCAGGGCAGAACACTGAAGCTCTCTTT. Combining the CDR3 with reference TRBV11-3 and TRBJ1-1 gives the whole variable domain EAGVVQSPRYKIIEKKQPVAFWCNPISGHNTLYWYLQNLGQGPELLIRYENEEAVDDSQLPKDRFSAERLKGVDSTLKIQPAELGDSAVYLCTSSSGAGQNTEALFGQGTRLTVV.

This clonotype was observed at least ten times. CDR3 sequence: CASSQGSGTEAFF. DNA for the CDR3: TGCGCCAGCAGCCAAGGGTCGGGCACTGAAGCTTTCTTT. The V gene is TRBV4-1, the J gene TRBJ1-1; D gene ambiguous. Germline V gene data show CDR1 as MGHRA and CDR2 as YSYEKL. V lost 1 base and J 4 bases, leaving 7 bases between the germline ends. This CDR3 is built from 13 residues.

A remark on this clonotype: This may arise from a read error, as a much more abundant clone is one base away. Written as DNA, the CDR3 is TGTGCCAGCGGCGGCAGATTTATTCTCATTGAGCAGTTCTTC. Residues: CASGGRFILIEQFF. The chain is built from TRBV6-5 and TRBJ2-1; D call uncertain. The CDR3 has 14 amino acids. In germline, CDR1 is MNHEY, CDR2 SVGAGI. V was cut by 8 bases and J by 9 bases, with 20 bases left in between.

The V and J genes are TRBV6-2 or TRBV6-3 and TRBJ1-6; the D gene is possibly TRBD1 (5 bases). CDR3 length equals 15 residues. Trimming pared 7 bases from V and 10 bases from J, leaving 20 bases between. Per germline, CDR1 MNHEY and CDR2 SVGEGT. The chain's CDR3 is CASTRDGAAKSPLHF. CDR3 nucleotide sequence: TGTGCCAGCACACGGGACGGGGCCGCTAAATCACCCCTCCACTTT.

This CDR3 reads CASRSEKAPATNTDTQYF. CDR3 nucleotide sequence: TGTGCCAGCAGATCGGAAAAGGCCCCCGCGACCAACACAGATACGCAGTATTTT. The V and J genes are TRBV11-2 and TRBJ2-3; D remains ambiguous. The germline V gene has CDR1 SGHAT and CDR2 FQNNGV. Trimming left V 6 bases short and J 2 bases short, with 24 bases between. The CDR3 extends over 18 amino acids.

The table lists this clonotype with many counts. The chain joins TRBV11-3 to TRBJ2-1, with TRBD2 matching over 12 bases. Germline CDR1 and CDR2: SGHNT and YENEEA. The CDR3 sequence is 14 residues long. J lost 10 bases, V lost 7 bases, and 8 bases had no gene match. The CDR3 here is CASTQGTSGHEQFF. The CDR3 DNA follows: TGTGCCAGCACCCAAGGGACTAGCGGGCACGAGCAGTTCTTC.

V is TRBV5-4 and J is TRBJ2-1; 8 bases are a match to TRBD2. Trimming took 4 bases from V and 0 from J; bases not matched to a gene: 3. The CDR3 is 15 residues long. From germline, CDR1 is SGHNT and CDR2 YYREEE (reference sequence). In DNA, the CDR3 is TGTGCCAGCAGCGTCACTAGCGGCTCCTACAATGAGCAGTTCTTC. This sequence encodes CASSVTSGSYNEQFF.

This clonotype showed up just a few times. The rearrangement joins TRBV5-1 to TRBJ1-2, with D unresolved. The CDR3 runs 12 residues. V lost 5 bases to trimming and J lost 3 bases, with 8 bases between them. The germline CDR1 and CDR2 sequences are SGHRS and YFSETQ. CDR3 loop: CASRESDYGYTF. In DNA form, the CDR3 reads TGCGCCAGCAGGGAATCTGACTATGGCTACACCTTC. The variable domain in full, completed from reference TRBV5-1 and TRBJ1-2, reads KAGVTQTPRYLIKTRGQQVTLSCSPISGHRSVSWYQQTPGQGLQFLFEYFSETQRNKGNFPGRFSGRQFSNSRSEMNVSTLELGDSALYLCASRESDYGYTFGSGTRLTVV.

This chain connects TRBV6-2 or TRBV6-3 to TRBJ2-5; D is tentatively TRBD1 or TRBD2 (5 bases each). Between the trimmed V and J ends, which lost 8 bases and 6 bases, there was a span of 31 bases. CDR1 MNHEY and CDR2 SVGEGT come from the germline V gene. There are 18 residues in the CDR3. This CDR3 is CASPSPGAKTRSSKTQYF. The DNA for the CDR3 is TGTGCCAGCCCCTCCCCCGGGGCAAAAACCCGGTCTAGCAAGACCCAGTACTTC.

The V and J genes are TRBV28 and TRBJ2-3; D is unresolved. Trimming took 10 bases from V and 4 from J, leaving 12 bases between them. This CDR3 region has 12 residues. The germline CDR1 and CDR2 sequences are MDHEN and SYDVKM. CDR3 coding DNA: TGTGCCACCTCTGAATTACCAGATACGCAGTATTTT. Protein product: CATSELPDTQYF.

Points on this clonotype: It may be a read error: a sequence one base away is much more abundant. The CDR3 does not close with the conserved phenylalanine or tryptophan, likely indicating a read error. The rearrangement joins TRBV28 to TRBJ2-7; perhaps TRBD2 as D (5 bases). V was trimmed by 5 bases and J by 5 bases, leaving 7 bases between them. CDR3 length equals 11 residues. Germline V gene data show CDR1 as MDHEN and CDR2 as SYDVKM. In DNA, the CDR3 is TGTGCCAGCAGTCCCGGGGACGAGCAGTACTCC. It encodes CASSPGDEQYS.

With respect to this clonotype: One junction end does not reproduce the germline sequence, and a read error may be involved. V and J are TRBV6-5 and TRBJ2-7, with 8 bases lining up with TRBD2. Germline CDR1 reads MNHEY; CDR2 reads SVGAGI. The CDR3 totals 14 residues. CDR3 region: CASSTKAGVDKQYF. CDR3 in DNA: TGTGCCAGCAGTACGAAAGCGGGAGTCGACAAGCAATACTTC.

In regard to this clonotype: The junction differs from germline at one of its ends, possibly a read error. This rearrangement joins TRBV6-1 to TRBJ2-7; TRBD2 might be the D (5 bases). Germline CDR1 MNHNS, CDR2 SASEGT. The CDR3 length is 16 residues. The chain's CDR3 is CTSSEGWGAEPYEQYF. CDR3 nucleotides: TGTACCAGCAGTGAAGGTTGGGGAGCCGAACCCTACGAGCAGTACTTC.

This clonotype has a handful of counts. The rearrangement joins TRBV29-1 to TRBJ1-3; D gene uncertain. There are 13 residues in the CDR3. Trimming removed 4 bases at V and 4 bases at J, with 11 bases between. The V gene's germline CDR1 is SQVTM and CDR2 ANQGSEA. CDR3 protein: CSVGGVSGNTIYF. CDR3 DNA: TGCAGCGTTGGGGGAGTTTCCGGAAACACCATATATTTT.

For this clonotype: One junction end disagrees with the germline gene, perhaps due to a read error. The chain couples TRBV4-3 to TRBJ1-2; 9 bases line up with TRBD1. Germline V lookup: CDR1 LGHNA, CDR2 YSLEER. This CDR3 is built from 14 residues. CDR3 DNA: TGCGCCAGCAGCCAAGGGACAGGGGTCTATGACTACACCTTC. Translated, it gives CASSQGTGVYDYTF.

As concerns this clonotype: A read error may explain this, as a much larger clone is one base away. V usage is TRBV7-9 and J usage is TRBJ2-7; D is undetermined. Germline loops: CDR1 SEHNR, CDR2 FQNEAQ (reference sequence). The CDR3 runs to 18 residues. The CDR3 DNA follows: TGTGTCAGCAGCTTAGGTCTGGATACACACCTGGGGACCTACGAGCAGTACTTC. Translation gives CVSSLGLDTHLGTYEQYF.

The CDR3 region has the DNA TGTGTCAGCAGCATTTCGACAGGGCCCGGAAACACCATATATTTT. Protein sequence: CVSSISTGPGNTIYF. The rearrangement links TRBV21-1 to TRBJ1-3; the D call TRBD1 from the table was never checked on the DNA. TRBV21-1 is deemed a pseudogene. The length of the CDR3 is 15 residues.

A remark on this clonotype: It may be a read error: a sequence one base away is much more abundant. CDR3: CASSPSGSGYNEQFF. Written as DNA, the CDR3 is TGTGCCAGCAGTCCTAGCGGGAGTGGCTACAATGAGCAGTTCTTC. The chain uses TRBV5-4 and TRBJ2-1; TRBD2 agrees at 10 bases. Per germline, CDR1 SGHNT and CDR2 YYREEE (reference sequence). There are 15 residues in the CDR3. V shed 5 bases, J shed 3 bases, and the junction held 5 bases outside the gene matches.

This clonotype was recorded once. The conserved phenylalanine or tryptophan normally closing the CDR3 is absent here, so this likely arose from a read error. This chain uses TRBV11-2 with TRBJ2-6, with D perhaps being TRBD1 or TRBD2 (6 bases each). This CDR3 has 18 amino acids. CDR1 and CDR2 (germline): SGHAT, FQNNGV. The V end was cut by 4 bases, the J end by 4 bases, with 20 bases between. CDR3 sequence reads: CASSSPMGGARGANVLTI. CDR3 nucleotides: TGTGCCAGCAGCTCGCCGATGGGGGGCGCACGGGGGGCCAACGTCCTGACTATC.

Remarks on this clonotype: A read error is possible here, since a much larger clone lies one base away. CDR3 in DNA: TGCGCCAGCAGCCGAGGCAAAGGACGGACTCAGGATACGCAGTATTTT. Amino acids: CASSRGKGRTQDTQYF. The rearrangement joins TRBV4-1 to TRBJ2-3; a weak D match, TRBD2 (5 bases). The ends were cut back, 4 bases at V and 6 bases at J, with 20 bases in the middle. Germline V gives CDR1 MGHRA, CDR2 YSYEKL. CDR3 length: 16 residues.

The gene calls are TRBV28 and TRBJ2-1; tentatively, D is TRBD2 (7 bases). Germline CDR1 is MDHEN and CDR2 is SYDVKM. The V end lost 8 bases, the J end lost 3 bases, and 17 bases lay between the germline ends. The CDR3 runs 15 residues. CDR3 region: CASRQEGGNYNEQFF. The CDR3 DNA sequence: TGTGCCAGCCGCCAAGAGGGGGGGAACTACAATGAGCAGTTCTTC.

The CDR3 nucleotides are TGTGCCAGCAGCCTCCAGAGCGGTCCCTCTGGAAACACCATATATTTT. As protein: CASSLQSGPSGNTIYF. V gene TRBV11-2 combines with J gene TRBJ1-3; D uncertain. The V and J ends lost 5 bases and 0 bases respectively, with 14 bases between them. CDR1 is SGHAT and CDR2 is FQNNGV in the germline V gene. The CDR3 runs to 16 residues.

CDR3 in amino acids: CASSLGGLASYEQYF. The CDR3 bases are TGTGCCAGCAGCTTAGGGGGGCTAGCCTCCTACGAGCAGTACTTC. The chain links TRBV7-9 to TRBJ2-7; tentative D call: TRBD1 (6 bases). Germline loops: CDR1 SEHNR, CDR2 FQNEAQ (reference sequence). CDR3 size: 15 residues. V lost 1 base, J lost 0 bases, and 10 bases lay in between.

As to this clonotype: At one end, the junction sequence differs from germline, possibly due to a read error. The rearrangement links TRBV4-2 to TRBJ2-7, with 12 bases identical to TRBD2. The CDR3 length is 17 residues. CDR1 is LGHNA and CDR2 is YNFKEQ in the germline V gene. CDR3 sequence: CASNQVEASGRANEQYF. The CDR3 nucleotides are TGTGCCAGCAACCAAGTTGAAGCTAGCGGGAGGGCCAACGAGCAGTACTTC.

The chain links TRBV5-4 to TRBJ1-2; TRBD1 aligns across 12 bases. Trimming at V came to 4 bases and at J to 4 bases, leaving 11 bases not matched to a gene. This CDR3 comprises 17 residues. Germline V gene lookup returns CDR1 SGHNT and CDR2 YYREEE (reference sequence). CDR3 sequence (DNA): TGTGCCAGCAGCCTCATGGGACAGGGGGCGAGAAGCTATGGCTACACCTTC. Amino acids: CASSLMGQGARSYGYTF.